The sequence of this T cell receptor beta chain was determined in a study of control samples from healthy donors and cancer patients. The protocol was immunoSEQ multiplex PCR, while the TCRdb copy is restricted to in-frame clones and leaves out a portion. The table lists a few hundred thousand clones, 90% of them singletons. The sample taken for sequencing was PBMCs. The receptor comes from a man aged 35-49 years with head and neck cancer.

This chain's CDR3 is CAIRWDRDSYEQYF. The CDR3 DNA reads TGTGCCATCAGGTGGGACAGGGACTCCTACGAGCAGTACTTC. The V gene is TRBV10-3, the J gene TRBJ2-7; TRBD1 matches at 9 bases. Germline loops: CDR1 ENHRY, CDR2 SYGVKD. This CDR3 has 14 amino acids. V trimming: 6 bases; J trimming: 0 bases; junction bases outside the gene matches: 3.